The present T cell receptor (beta chain) was sequenced within a study of shared clonotypes between healthy human individuals (dated by TCRdb to 2020 to 2021). Describing the broader study: The cohort included three men and a couple of women between 18 and 49 years of age. Per donor, three plates each were used for CD4 naive and CD4 memory, two for CD8 naive, and one for CD8 memory. To estimate repertoire size and how much clonotypes are shared between individuals, the study performed deep sequencing of blood TCR repertoires from a handful of healthy adults. To increase sequencing depth and limit assay-specific biases, TCR repertoire library preparation and sequencing were carried out by different laboratories using diverse techniques. Per donor, leukapheresis produced somewhere between about 0.8 and 9 billion PBMCs.

The CDR3 spans 17 residues, from the cysteine through the phenylalanine. Left in the record is the CDR3 DNA by itself, 51 bases read in frame from the first base. V has 2 bases trimmed and J has 5 bases trimmed; junction bases matching no gene number 10. CDR1 WNHNN and CDR2 SYGVQD were looked up in the germline V gene (reference sequence). Results the study describes overall, beyond this receptor: Estimated clonotype richness was generally larger for naive than for memory subsets. Because the study included a small number of donors, the genetic and exposure-history diversity represented was limited. Sampling was restricted to blood, and TCR repertoires in tissue are likely to differ from TCR repertoires in blood. Based on pairwise subsampling, the degree of clonotype sharing among donors was expected to be affected by sequencing depth. Compared with non-shared clonotypes, the clonotypes found in all four sorted-subset donors had higher generation probabilities. Sharing across a few donors was observed for around 5% of naive CD4, about 4% of naive CD8, over 2% of memory CD4, and around 0.4% of memory CD8 clonotypes. Rarefaction of sorted-subset datasets indicated incomplete sequencing despite the large sequencing depth.

Using the deep immunoSEQ assay, TCR CDR3 regions were amplified from genomic DNA by multiplex PCR. Extracted genomic DNA from each cell subset was distributed evenly across all wells of several immunoSEQ 96-well plates, and each plate was treated as a replicate. For sorted subsets, each replicate PCR was loaded with 150 to 250 ng genomic DNA, equivalent to some 27,000 T cell genomes. Purified libraries were quantified with a Qubit 3.0 fluorometer, sized on a Bioanalyzer 2100, and re-quantified with the KAPA Library Quantification kit. Every immunoSEQ 96-well plate was sequenced on a dedicated single-read 150-cycle Illumina NextSeq 550 flow cell. In the authors' own workflow: Because the immunoSEQ output included only junctional sequences and no quality scores, the filtering could not be the same as the filtering used for full-length reads. Sequences were annotated with PyIR, a Python wrapper for IgBLAST v1.9, using IMGT germline references to assign V/J genes and CDR3. Reads with weak V/J assignments (E-value above 1e-6), missing CDR3, stop codons, out-of-frame junctions, or ambiguous translated residues were removed. V3J clonotypes were defined by identical inferred V gene, J gene, and CDR3 amino acid sequence. Percentage overlap between repertoires was computed as shared unique clonotypes divided by the size of the smaller repertoire. Three approaches were used to assess repertoire richness: RTK rarefaction, the Chao1 estimator, and Recon v2.1 estimates of unobserved clonotypes. For all TCRbeta clonotypes obtained by the gDNA method from a few donors, generation probabilities were computed with OLGA. The source is immuneACCESS, and TCRdb retained only in-frame sequences with V and J called. Part of the clones is not carried over; for the studies checked, unresolved V genes explain less than half of this, and the remainder is unexplained. The D gene and trimming were derived from the DNA, and the V and J assignments and clone size from that table. Across this sample there are over 2 million clones, with about nine tenths seen only once. About 0.36% of the sample is taken by the ten largest.

Donors were healthy HIV-negative adults with no recently reported acute infections or vaccinations. Every donor was a Caucasian adult residing in Nashville, Tennessee, USA. CD4+ T cells were enriched by magnetic negative selection, after which naive cells were positively selected on CD45RA and the negative fraction was taken as the memory subset. Blood was obtained by leukapheresis, after which PBMCs were separated by Ficoll-Histopaque density gradient centrifugation and cryopreserved in liquid nitrogen vapor phase. Analytical flow cytometry was used to check the purity and quantity of every magnetically sorted T cell population. Genomic DNA was isolated from every sorted fraction and measured by UV absorbance on a Nanodrop 2000c. To note about this clone: Which antigen it targets is not known. Base quality data are lacking; no much larger clone is found one base away.

The sequence joins TRBV10-1 to TRBJ2-7; 12 central bases correspond to TRBD2. The TCR comes from a man younger than 35 in good health. Some clones in this sample may be carry-over from other donors' samples. Sequencing used naive CD4+ T cells from PBMCs. The cell subset or site tag for this specimen amounts to: CD45RA+ positively selected. This receptor carries the CDR3 CASSEGLAGIRLDEQYF. The DNA is as follows: TGCGCCAGCAGTGAGGGACTAGCGGGAATTAGGTTGGACGAGCAGTACTTC.